Below are 27 T cell receptor beta chains sequenced from a single sample in a study of control samples from healthy donors and cancer patients. The repertoire was sequenced with immunoSEQ multiplex PCR; TCRdb's copy has only in-frame clones and lacks some. The table records 150,000 to 200,000 clones, nearly 90% of them present only once. The sample consisted of blood. The receptors here all came from a woman aged 45-65 years in good health.

This clone turned up a few times. This rearrangement joins TRBV28 to TRBJ1-5, with D maybe TRBD1 (5 bases). The germline gives CDR1 MDHEN, CDR2 SYDVKM. The CDR3 is made up of 15 amino acids. V lost 3 bases to trimming and J lost 2 bases, with 11 bases between them. The CDR3 DNA follows: TGTGCCAGCAGTTTTATCGGCAGGGGCAATCAGCCCCAGCATTTT. This translates into CASSFIGRGNQPQHF.

The chain employs TRBV5-1 and TRBJ1-3, with D maybe TRBD1 (5 bases). In germline, CDR1 is SGHRS, CDR2 YFSETQ. V gave up 3 bases and J gave up 8 bases, with 15 bases separating them. There are 14 residues in the CDR3. The CDR3 DNA follows: TGCGCCAGCAGCTCGACGGGGGGATTGGACACCATATATTTT. Protein product: CASSSTGGLDTIYF. Full variable domain (outside the CDR3, taken from reference TRBV5-1 and TRBJ1-3): KAGVTQTPRYLIKTRGQQVTLSCSPISGHRSVSWYQQTPGQGLQFLFEYFSETQRNKGNFPGRFSGRQFSNSRSEMNVSTLELGDSALYLCASSSTGGLDTIYFGEGSWLTVV.

This clone was observed a single time. The chain employs TRBV7-9 and TRBJ1-5; D possibly corresponds to TRBD1 (5 bases). Germline assignment: CDR1 SEHNR and CDR2 FQNEAQ (reference sequence). CDR3 length: 14 amino acids. Trimming left V 5 bases short and J 3 bases short, with 11 bases between. DNA for the CDR3: TGTGCCAGCAGCGGTCGGGACCCCAATCAGCCCCAGCATTTT. This sequence encodes CASSGRDPNQPQHF.

The chain employs TRBV18 and TRBJ1-4; a possible D gene is TRBD1 (5 bases). The germline CDR1 and CDR2 sequences are KGHSH and LQKENI. This CDR3 is 15 amino acids long. With 3 bases removed from V and 8 bases from J, the gap between germline ends came to 16 bases. The CDR3 nucleotides are TGTGCCAGCTCACCTTCTCAATGGACACGCGAAAAACTGTTTTTT. It specifies CASSPSQWTREKLFF.

A word on this clone: Within the sample, other DNA sequences also encode this same CDR3. This rearrangement joins TRBV5-1 to TRBJ1-5; no firm D call. Germline-derived CDR1 and CDR2 are SGHRS and YFSETQ. V gave up 4 bases and J gave up 4 bases, with 9 bases separating them. The CDR3 runs to 13 residues. CDR3 DNA sequence: TGCGCCAGCAGCCCGGGCGGGAATCAGCCCCAGCATTTT. It yields the protein CASSPGGNQPQHF.

The CDR3 nucleotides read TGCGCCAGCAGCTTGACACCGAACACTGAAGCTTTCTTT. The encoded protein is CASSLTPNTEAFF. The V call is TRBV5-1, the J call TRBJ1-1; D is undetermined. Germline-derived CDR1 and CDR2 are SGHRS and YFSETQ. Trimming shortened V by 1 base and J by 1 base, and 5 bases separated the two germline ends. CDR3 length: 13 residues.

The chain employs TRBV7-9 and TRBJ2-3; D not certain. The CDR3 contains 14 residues. From germline, CDR1 is SEHNR and CDR2 FQNEAQ (reference sequence). V lost 5 bases, J lost 0 bases, and 9 bases lay in between. The CDR3 spells CASSVTTSTDTQYF. In nucleotides, the CDR3 is TGTGCCAGCAGCGTAACAACTAGCACAGATACGCAGTATTTT.

The chain has TRBV5-1 and TRBJ1-3; D gene ambiguous. With 4 bases removed from V and 1 base from J, the gap between germline ends came to 12 bases. Germline V gene lookup returns CDR1 SGHRS and CDR2 YFSETQ. The CDR3 extends over 15 amino acids. CDR3 in amino acids: CASSAGPASGNTIYF. As DNA, the CDR3 is TGCGCCAGCAGCGCCGGACCCGCGTCTGGAAACACCATATATTTT.

The chain links TRBV19 to TRBJ1-1, with D uncertain. The V and J ends lost 2 bases and 1 base respectively, with 14 bases between them. There are 16 residues in the CDR3. CDR1 and CDR2 from the germline V gene are LNHDA and SQIVND (reference sequence). DNA of the CDR3: TGTGCCAGTAGTATACGGCAGGATTTCCAGAACACTGAAGCTTTCTTT. It translates to CASSIRQDFQNTEAFF.

The rearrangement links TRBV5-4 to TRBJ2-5; perhaps TRBD2 as D (5 bases). The CDR3 spans 15 residues. Looked up from germline, CDR1 is SGHNT and CDR2 is YYREEE (reference sequence). Trimming shortened V by 4 bases and J by 5 bases, and 18 bases separated the two germline ends. Written as DNA, the CDR3 is TGTGCCAGCAGCCATGGCGAGGGTATCTCGGAGACCCAGTACTTC. It yields the protein CASSHGEGISETQYF.

V gene TRBV6-5 combines with J gene TRBJ2-1; D is ambiguous. CDR1 and CDR2 from the germline V gene are MNHEY and SVGAGI. The length of the CDR3 is 12 residues. The germline V and J ends were trimmed by 7 bases and 6 bases, with 10 bases remaining between them. DNA for the CDR3: TGTGCCAGCATAAGAAGCAGCAATGAGCAGTTCTTC. Encoded protein: CASIRSSNEQFF.

This clone was recorded once. This chain joins TRBV7-7 and TRBJ1-3, with D perhaps TRBD1 (6 bases). This CDR3 is built from 15 residues. Germline CDR1 SSHAT, CDR2 FNYEAQ (reference sequence). V lost 5 bases and J lost 2, with 13 bases in between. The chain's CDR3 is CASSPENRAGNTIYF. As DNA, the CDR3 is TGTGCCAGCAGCCCGGAAAACAGGGCTGGAAACACCATATATTTT.

The rearrangement joins TRBV5-4 to TRBJ1-1, with D maybe TRBD1 (5 bases). This CDR3 is 15 amino acids long. Germline CDR1 SGHNT, CDR2 YYREEE (reference sequence). The V end lost 5 bases, the J end lost 11 bases, and 25 bases lay between the germline ends. In DNA form, the CDR3 reads TGTGCCAGCAGTTCCGCCCGGGACCCCCTCGTTCGGGCTTTCTTT. Encoded protein: CASSSARDPLVRAFF.

The chain joins TRBV9 to TRBJ2-5; 16 positions agree with TRBD2. V dropped 4 bases and J dropped 7; count of bases not matched to a gene: 7. The CDR3 consists of 16 residues. Germline V gene lookup returns CDR1 SGDLS and CDR2 YYNGEE. The CDR3 loop reads CASSPGGTSGGATQYF. The CDR3 bases are TGTGCCAGCAGCCCGGGCGGGACTAGCGGGGGGGCGACCCAGTACTTC.

This clone appeared once. V gene TRBV27 combines with J gene TRBJ2-1, with TRBD2 matching 8 bases. The CDR3 has 16 residues. Germline V CDR1 and CDR2: MNHEY, SMNVEV (reference sequence). Trimming at V came to 6 bases and at J to 4 bases, leaving 11 bases not matched to a gene. CDR3 amino acids: CASRSRLRGVYNEQFF. Here the CDR3 DNA reads TGTGCCAGCAGATCTCGCTTGCGGGGGGTATACAATGAGCAGTTCTTC.

The CDR3 region has the DNA TGTGCCAGCAGTGACAGGGGGGCTGAAGCTTTCTTT. Protein: CASSDRGAEAFF. The chain has TRBV3-1 (or the pseudogene TRBV3-2) and TRBJ1-1, with 9 bases lining up with TRBD1. Germline V CDR1 and CDR2: LGHDT, YNNKEL (reference sequence). The V gene end was trimmed by 6 bases and the J gene end by 6 bases; junction bases not matched to a gene: 2. The CDR3 has 12 residues.

The chain joins TRBV18 to TRBJ1-2, with D possibly TRBD1 on 5 matching bases. This CDR3 is built from 14 residues. V lost 2 bases, J lost 6 bases, and 13 bases lay in between. Germline-derived CDR1 and CDR2 are KGHSH and LQKENI. In nucleotides, the CDR3 is TGTGCCAGCTCACCATCGGCGGGGGGGAATGGCTACACCTTC. Protein: CASSPSAGGNGYTF.

The chain uses TRBV4-3 and TRBJ1-1, with D possibly being TRBD1 (5 bases). Germline CDR1 LGHNA, CDR2 YSLEER. The CDR3 is made up of 16 amino acids. The V end lost 0 bases, the J end lost 1 base, and 12 bases lay between the germline ends. CDR3 sequence reads: CASSQEARGTNTEAFF. The CDR3 DNA is TGCGCCAGCAGCCAAGAGGCCCGCGGGACGAACACTGAAGCTTTCTTT.

This clone has just one count. V gene TRBV30 combines with J gene TRBJ1-2, with D unresolved. This CDR3 has 12 amino acids. Per germline, CDR1 GTSNPN and CDR2 SVGIG (reference sequence). V gave up 5 bases and J gave up 5 bases, with 12 bases separating them. The CDR3 DNA follows: TGTGCCTGGGTGGGAATCCTTTATGGCTACACCTTC. Its protein is CAWVGILYGYTF.

This clone showed up just once. J is TRBJ2-2 and V is TRBV7-6; tentatively, D is TRBD1 or TRBD2 (5 bases each). V shed 5 bases and J shed 2 bases, with 15 bases lying between them. This CDR3 spans 16 amino acids. From germline, CDR1 is SGHVS and CDR2 FNYEAQ. In DNA, the CDR3 is TGTGCCAGCAGCACTAGGGCCGACAGTAACACCGGGGAGCTGTTTTTT. Translation gives CASSTRADSNTGELFF.

The gene calls are TRBV7-8 and TRBJ2-7; D ambiguous. The CDR3 contains 13 residues. V lost 5 bases to trimming and J lost 2 bases, with 10 bases between them. Germline values: CDR1 SGHVS, CDR2 FQNEAQ. CDR3 in DNA: TGTGCCAGCAGCCAAGTTCGGCCCTACGAGCAGTACTTC. It translates to CASSQVRPYEQYF.

This clone occurred a few times. This chain links TRBV7-6 with TRBJ2-3; 9 nucleotides agree with TRBD1. Germline V gene sequence: CDR1 SGHVS, CDR2 FNYEAQ. The CDR3 length is 15 residues. Unmatched junction bases numbered 11, after V lost 7 bases and J lost 6 bases. The CDR3 here is CASNLYGTGKDTQYF. CDR3 coding DNA: TGTGCCAGCAACCTTTACGGGACAGGGAAGGATACGCAGTATTTT.

The chain uses TRBV19 and TRBJ2-3; 10 bases match TRBD2. The V and J ends lost 3 bases and 5 bases, in that order; junction bases with no gene match: 11. Germline CDR1 LNHDA, CDR2 SQIVND (reference sequence). The CDR3 sequence is 17 residues long. The CDR3 loop is CASSMEPSGRAGDTQYF. In DNA, the CDR3 is TGTGCCAGTAGTATGGAACCTAGCGGGAGAGCTGGAGATACGCAGTATTTT.

V usage is TRBV10-3 and J usage is TRBJ1-4; 7 bases agree with TRBD1. Germline CDR1 ENHRY, CDR2 SYGVKD. The trim removed 0 bases at V and 10 bases at J, leaving 8 bases unmatched. CDR3 size: 15 residues. CDR3 in DNA: TGTGCCATCAGTGAGTCGGGACAGCGGGGCAGAAAACTGTTTTTT. It specifies CAISESGQRGRKLFF.

The chain combines TRBV4-2 with TRBJ1-1; TRBD1 matches at 9 bases. With V trimmed by 4 bases and J by 8 bases, 17 bases remained unmatched. Germline-derived CDR1 and CDR2 are LGHNA and YNFKEQ. This CDR3 spans 17 amino acids. The CDR3 reads CASSPIHRGWDRVEAFF. CDR3 bases: TGTGCCAGCAGCCCCATTCACCGTGGTTGGGACAGGGTAGAAGCTTTCTTT.

J is TRBJ1-1 and V is TRBV15; no firm D call. The germline gives CDR1 LNHNV, CDR2 YYDKDF (reference sequence). CDR3 length: 15 amino acids. V lost 0 bases and J 1 base, leaving 9 bases between the germline ends. The CDR3 bases are TGTGCCACCAGCAGAGATGTGCGATCGAACACTGAAGCTTTCTTT. Translation: CATSRDVRSNTEAFF.

The V gene is TRBV10-3, the J gene TRBJ2-7; tentatively, D is TRBD1 (6 bases). Between the trimmed V and J ends, which lost 0 bases and 1 base, there was a span of 13 bases. Germline-derived CDR1 and CDR2 are ENHRY and SYGVKD. The CDR3 loop spans 16 amino acids. In DNA, the CDR3 is TGTGCCATCAGTGAGTCGGCAGGGGTTAATTCCTACGAGCAGTACTTC. This translates into CAISESAGVNSYEQYF.